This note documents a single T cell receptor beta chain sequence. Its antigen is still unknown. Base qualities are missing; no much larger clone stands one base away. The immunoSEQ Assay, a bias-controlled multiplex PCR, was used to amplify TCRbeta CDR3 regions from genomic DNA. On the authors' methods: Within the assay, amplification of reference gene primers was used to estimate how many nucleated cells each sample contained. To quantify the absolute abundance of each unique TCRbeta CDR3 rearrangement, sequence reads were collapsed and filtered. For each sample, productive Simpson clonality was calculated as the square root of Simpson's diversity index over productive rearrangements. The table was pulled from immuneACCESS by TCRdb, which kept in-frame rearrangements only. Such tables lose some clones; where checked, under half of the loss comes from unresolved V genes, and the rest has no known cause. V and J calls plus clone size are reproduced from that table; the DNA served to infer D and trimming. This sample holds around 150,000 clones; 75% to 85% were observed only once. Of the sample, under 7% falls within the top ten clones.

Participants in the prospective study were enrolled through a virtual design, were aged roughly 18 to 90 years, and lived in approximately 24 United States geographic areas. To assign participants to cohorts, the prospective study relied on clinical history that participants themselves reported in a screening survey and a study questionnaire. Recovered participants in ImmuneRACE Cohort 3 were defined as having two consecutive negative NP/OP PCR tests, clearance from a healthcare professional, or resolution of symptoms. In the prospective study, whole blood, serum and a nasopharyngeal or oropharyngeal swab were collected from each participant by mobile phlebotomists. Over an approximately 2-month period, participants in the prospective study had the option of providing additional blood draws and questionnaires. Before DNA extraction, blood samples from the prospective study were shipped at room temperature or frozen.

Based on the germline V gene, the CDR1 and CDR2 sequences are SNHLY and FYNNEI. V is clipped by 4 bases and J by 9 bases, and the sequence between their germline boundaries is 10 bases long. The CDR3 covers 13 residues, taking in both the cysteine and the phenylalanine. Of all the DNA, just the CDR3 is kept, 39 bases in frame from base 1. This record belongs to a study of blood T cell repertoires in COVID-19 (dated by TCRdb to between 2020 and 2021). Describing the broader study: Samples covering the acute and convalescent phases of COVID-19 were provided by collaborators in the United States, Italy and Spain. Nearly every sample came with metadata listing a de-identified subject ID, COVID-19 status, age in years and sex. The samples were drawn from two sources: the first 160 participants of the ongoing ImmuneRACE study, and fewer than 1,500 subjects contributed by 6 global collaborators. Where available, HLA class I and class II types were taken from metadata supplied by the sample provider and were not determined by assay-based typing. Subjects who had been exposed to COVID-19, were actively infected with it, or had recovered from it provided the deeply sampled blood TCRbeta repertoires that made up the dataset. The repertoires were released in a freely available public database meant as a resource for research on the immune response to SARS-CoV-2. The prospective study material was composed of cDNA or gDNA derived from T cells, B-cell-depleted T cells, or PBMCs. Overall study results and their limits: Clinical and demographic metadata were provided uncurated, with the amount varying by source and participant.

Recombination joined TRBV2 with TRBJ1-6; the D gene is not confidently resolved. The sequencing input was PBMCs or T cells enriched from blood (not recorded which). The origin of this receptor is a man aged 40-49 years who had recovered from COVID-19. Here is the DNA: TGTGCCAGCAGTGGAAGGCGCGGTTCACCCCTCCACTTT. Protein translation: CASSGRRGSPLHF.